This paragraph covers one TCR beta chain sequence. Its antigen is unidentified. This sequence may be a read error, since a much larger clone differs from it by one base. The CDR3 carries no conserved terminal phenylalanine or tryptophan, so it likely arises from a read error. Germline V gives CDR1 LNHNV, CDR2 YYDKDF (reference sequence). Trimming left V 0 bases short and J 6 bases short, with 11 bases between. The CDR3 is 15 amino acids. TCRdb ran MiXCR on the reads and lists one entry per CDR3 protein. Of approximately 750,000 distinct CDR3 sequences listed, less than 40% are singletons. This record belongs to a study of T cell repertoires in cytomegalovirus infection. Looking at the study overall: Both CMV infection and a matching HLA type were indicated by public TCR beta signatures. General observations from the study: Summed frequency of shared TCR beta families picked out CMV carriers who also had the relevant HLA. HLA-C-restricted TCR beta clonotypes specific for CMV led the ex vivo response.

The TCR was taken from a human donor in good health (CMV status not recorded). Some clones in this sample may be carry-over from other donors' samples. Input material: PBMCs. The chain uses TRBV15 and TRBJ2-2; a possible D gene is TRBD1 (6 bases). The CDR3 DNA reads TGTGCCACCAGCAGAGATCCCCACAGGGCCGGGGAGCTGTTTTTG. It yields the protein CATSRDPHRAGELFL.